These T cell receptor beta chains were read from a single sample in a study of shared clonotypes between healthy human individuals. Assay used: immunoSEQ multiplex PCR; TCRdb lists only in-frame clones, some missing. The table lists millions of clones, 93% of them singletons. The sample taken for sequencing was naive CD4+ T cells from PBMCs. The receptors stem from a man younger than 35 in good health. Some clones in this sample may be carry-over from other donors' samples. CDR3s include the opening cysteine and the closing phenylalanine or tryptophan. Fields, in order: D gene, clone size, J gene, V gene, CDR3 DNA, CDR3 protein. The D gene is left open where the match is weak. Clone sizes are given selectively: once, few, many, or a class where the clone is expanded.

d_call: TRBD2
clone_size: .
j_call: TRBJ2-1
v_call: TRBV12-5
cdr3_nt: TGTGCTAGTGGTTTGCGTCTAGCGGGAACCTACAATGAGCAGTTCTTC
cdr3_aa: CASGLRLAGTYNEQFF

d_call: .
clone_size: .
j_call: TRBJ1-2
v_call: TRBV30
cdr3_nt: TGTGCCTGGAGTCAAACAACCTATGGCTACACCTTC
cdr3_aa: CAWSQTTYGYTF

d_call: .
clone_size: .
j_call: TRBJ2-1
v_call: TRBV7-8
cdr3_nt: TGTGCCAGCAGCTTAGGGCCGGGACGTAACAATGAGCAGTTCTTC
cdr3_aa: CASSLGPGRNNEQFF

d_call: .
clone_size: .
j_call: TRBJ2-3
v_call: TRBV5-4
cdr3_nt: TGTGCCAGCAGCATAACACTAGACCCTTACACAGATACGCAGTATTTT
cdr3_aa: CASSITLDPYTDTQYF

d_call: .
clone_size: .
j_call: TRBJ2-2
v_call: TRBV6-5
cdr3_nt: TGTGCCAGCACCAAGGGCGGCACCGGGGAGCTGTTTTTT
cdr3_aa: CASTKGGTGELFF

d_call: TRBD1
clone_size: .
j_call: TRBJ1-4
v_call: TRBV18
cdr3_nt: TGTGCCAGCTCACCAAGTTTTGCTCAGGGGGCAACTAATGAAAAACTGTTTTTT
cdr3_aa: CASSPSFAQGATNEKLFF

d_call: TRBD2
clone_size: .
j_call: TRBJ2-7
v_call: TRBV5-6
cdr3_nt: TGTGCCAGCAGGTGGATGGCGGGAGGGCCGACCGTGCAGTACTTC
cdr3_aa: CASRWMAGGPTVQYF

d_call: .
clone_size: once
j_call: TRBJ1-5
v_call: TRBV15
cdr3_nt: TGTGCCACCAGCAGAGGGGTCGGGACATCTTTTAGCAATCAGCCCCAGCATTTT
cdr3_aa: CATSRGVGTSFSNQPQHF

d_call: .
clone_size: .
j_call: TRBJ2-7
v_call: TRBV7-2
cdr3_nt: TGTGCCAGCAGCTTAGGTACCCTAGGAACTTACGAGCAGTACTTC
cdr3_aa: CASSLGTLGTYEQYF

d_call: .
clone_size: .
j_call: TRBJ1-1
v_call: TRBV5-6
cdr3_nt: TGTGCCAGCAGACAGGGTATGGGGCTAGGGGACACTGAAGCTTTCTTT
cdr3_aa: CASRQGMGLGDTEAFF

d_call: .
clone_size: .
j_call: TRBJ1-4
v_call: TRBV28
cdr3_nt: TGTGCCAGCAGCCCAGGTGGGGTTAATGAAAAACTGTTTTTT
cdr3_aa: CASSPGGVNEKLFF

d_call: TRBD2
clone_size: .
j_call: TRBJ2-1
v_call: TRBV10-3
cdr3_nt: TGTGCCGTCGGTGGAGCGGGAGGCCAAAACGCGTTCTTC
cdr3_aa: CAVGGAGGQNAFF

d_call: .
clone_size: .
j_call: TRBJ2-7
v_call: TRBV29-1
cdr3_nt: TGCAGCGTTGAAGAGGGCGAGCAGTACTTC
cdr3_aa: CSVEEGEQYF